This TCR beta chain was captured in a study of regulatory T cells in long-lasting Graves disease. Across the whole study: Antithyroid drugs had been taken by newly diagnosed Graves' patients for under 3 months.

Study-wide findings and caveats: Preferential use of TRBV28, TRBJ1-2 and TRBJ2-5 was seen in persistent disease.

Time point reported: newly diagnosed GD, antithyroid drugs for less than 3 months. The TCR library was made from RNA extracted from PBMCs. Recruitment took place at an endocrinology department in Xi'an, China. The CDR3 contains 12 residues. Deletions cut 1 base from V and 4 bases from J, with 2 bases between. CDR1 is SNHLY, CDR2 FYNNEI, per germline. On this clonotype: Its antigen is unidentified.

Researchers made TCR beta libraries by using iRepertoire HTBI primers and running Arm-PCR on CDR3 regions. Source study methods: Analysis of the samples identified 50 to 65 TRBV and 13 to 15 TRBJ segments. One entry per CDR3 protein results from TCRdb running MiXCR on the multiplex PCR reads. TCRdb, not the authors, supplied the V and J calls. This sample has 300,000 to 450,000 distinct CDR3 sequences, with 15% to 17% found just once. The source material was peripheral blood mononuclear cells (PBMCs), sampled at new diagnosis, from a patient treated with antithyroid drugs. The source is a female donor with Graves disease. This chain uses TRBV2 with TRBJ1-3; D not certain. In nucleotides, the CDR3 is TGTGCCAGCAGTGAAGGGGGAAACACCATATATTTT. Its translation: CASSEGGNTIYF.